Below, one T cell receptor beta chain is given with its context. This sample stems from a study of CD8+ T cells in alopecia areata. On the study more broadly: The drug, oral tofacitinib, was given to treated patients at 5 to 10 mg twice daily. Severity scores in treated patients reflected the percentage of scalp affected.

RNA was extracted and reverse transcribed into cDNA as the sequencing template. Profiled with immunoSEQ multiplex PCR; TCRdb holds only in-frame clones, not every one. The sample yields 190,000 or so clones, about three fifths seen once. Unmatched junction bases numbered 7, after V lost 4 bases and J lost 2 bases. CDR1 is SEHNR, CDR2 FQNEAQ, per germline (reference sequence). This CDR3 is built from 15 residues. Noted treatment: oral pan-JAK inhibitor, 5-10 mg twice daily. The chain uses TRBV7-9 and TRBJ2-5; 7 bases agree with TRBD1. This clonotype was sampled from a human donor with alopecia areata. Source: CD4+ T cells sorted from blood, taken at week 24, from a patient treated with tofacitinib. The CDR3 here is CASSSTADRQETQYF. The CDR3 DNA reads TGTGCCAGCAGCTCAACAGCGGACAGGCAAGAGACCCAGTACTTC. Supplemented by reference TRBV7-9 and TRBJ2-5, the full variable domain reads DTGVSQNPRHKITKRGQNVTFRCDPISEHNRLYWYRQTLGQGPEFLTYFQNEAQLEKSRLLSDRFSAERPKGSFSTLEIQRTEQGDSAMYLCASSSTADRQETQYFGPGTRLLVL.